The source of this T cell receptor (beta chain) is a study of blood T cells in healthy people across ages. Across the whole study: Using template switching, researchers captured about one barcoded beta molecule for each two T cells.

The length of the CDR3 is 13 residues. Germline CDR1 is SGHDT and CDR2 is YYEEEE. In the case of this clonotype: As yet, its antigen is unknown. This sequence may be a read error, since a much larger clone differs from it by one base.

Combining a sample-barcoded 5' primer with a J-beta primer mix, a second PCR ran for about 6 to 11 cycles. TCRdb reprocessed the 5' RACE reads via MiXCR and lists one record per CDR3 protein. The sample shows 630,000 or so distinct CDR3 sequences, about a third of them seen only once. Study-wide results and limits: Naive and antigen-experienced cells were not separated, limiting conclusive comparison.

Sequences were obtained from blood. The chain employs TRBV5-6 and TRBJ1-2; possibly TRBD1 for D (6 bases). This receptor was taken from an elderly woman in good health. CDR3 DNA: TGTACCAGCAGCTTACAGGGTAACTATGGCTACACCTTC. This codes for CTSSLQGNYGYTF. Full variable domain (missing parts from reference TRBV5-6 and TRBJ1-2): DAGVTQSPTHLIKTRGQQVTLRCSPKSGHDTVSWYQQALGQGPQFIFQYYEEEERQRGNFPDRFSGHQFPNYSSELNVNALLLGDSALYLCTSSLQGNYGYTFGSGTRLTVV.